This T cell receptor (beta chain) was recovered during a study of metastatic and nonmetastatic thyroid tumors. Using MiXCR, TCRdb reanalyzed the PCR reads. This sample has about 39,000 clones, with approximately 19% found just once. Patients underwent thyroid surgery, and none had received any treatment before it. This clone was recorded a few times. The J segment lost 4 bases and the V segment lost 0 bases, leaving 8 bases of the junction unmatched. CDR3 size: 15 residues. Per germline, CDR1 DFQATT and CDR2 SNEGSKA (reference sequence). V usage is TRBV20-1 and J usage is TRBJ1-2; 7 positions match TRBD1. The sequencing sample was made of blood. The receptor's source is a female donor with papillary thyroid cancer or a benign thyroid nodule (not recorded which). Some clones in this sample may be carry-over from other donors' samples. The CDR3 DNA reads TGCAGTGCTAGAGAACCCTTCGACAGGGCCTATGGCTACACCTTC. Translated: CSAREPFDRAYGYTF.